This T cell receptor beta chain comes out of a study of T cell clonality in common variable immunodeficiency. Germline V gives CDR1 SEHNR, CDR2 FQNEAQ (reference sequence). The V segment lost 5 bases and the J segment 2 bases; nucleotides outside the gene matches: 2. This CDR3 has 15 amino acids. TCRdb keeps only in-frame clones here, not all; method: immunoSEQ multiplex PCR. This sample carries more than 9,000 clones and no singletons, and 6% to 6.5% goes to the top ten. Findings and limits, study-wide: In common variable immunodeficiency, TCR beta chains reportedly carried fewer deletions and N-nucleotide insertions. Links between repertoire features and CVID complications were heterogeneity-limited. CVID subjects shared fewer TCRbeta clones than healthy controls did. CVID subjects showed higher TCRbeta clonality than healthy controls.

A remark on this clone: The antigen remains unidentified. The read ends 3 residues early relative to the CDR3; the germline J gene fills the gap.

V and J are TRBV7-9 and TRBJ2-3, with 12 bases lining up with TRBD2. Sequenced input: peripheral blood mononuclear cells. The clonotype originates from a human donor with common variable immunodeficiency. CDR3 sequence: CASSGTSGLTDTQYF. The CDR3 DNA, read in part, is TGTGCCAGCAGCGGGACTAGCGGGCTCACAGATACG.